Shown below are 2 T cell receptor beta chains from a single sample sequenced in a study of cytomegalovirus exposure and HLA in healthy donors. The PCR used 60 Vbeta and 13 Jbeta primers. Sequencing used immunoSEQ multiplex PCR; TCRdb keeps in-frame clones, though not all of them. The table records 30,000 to 40,000 clones, roughly two thirds of them present only once. Sequences were obtained from PBMCs. The receptor set was obtained from a man aged 35-49 years in good health and CMV-seropositive.

This chain uses TRBV6-5 with TRBJ2-5; maybe TRBD1 (6 bases). Near its end, the DNA agrees better with TRBJ2-7, so the J call may be wrong. The CDR3 totals 14 residues. Germline CDR1 and CDR2: MNHEY and SVGAGI. CDR3 in DNA: TGTGCCAGCAGGCCCAGGACAGCTACCTACGAGCAGTACTTC. Translation: CASRPRTATYEQYF.

The chain links TRBV7-9 to TRBJ2-5; TRBD2 is a possible D gene (6 bases). The length of the CDR3 is 14 residues. Germline CDR1 and CDR2: SEHNR and FQNEAQ (reference sequence). V gave up 7 bases and J gave up 1 base, with 13 bases separating them. In DNA form, the CDR3 reads TGTGCCAGCACCAACCATAGCGGCCAAGAGACCCAGTACTTC. This translates into CASTNHSGQETQYF.